Following are 5 T cell receptor beta chains from one sample sequenced in a study of radiotherapy plus CTLA-4 blockade in lung cancer. The method was immunoSEQ multiplex PCR; TCRdb's version includes in-frame clones alone and lacks a portion of them. The sample holds tens of thousands of clones, 73% seen once. The specimen comprised peripheral blood, sampled from a patient treated with radiotherapy plus ipilimumab. All receptors derive from a human donor with non-small cell lung cancer who had a complete response to radiotherapy plus ipilimumab.

The chain employs TRBV4-3 and TRBJ1-2, with 7 bases identical to TRBD1. The germline V gene has CDR1 LGHNA and CDR2 YSLEER. V gave up 3 bases and J gave up 5 bases; unmatched junction bases: 9. The CDR3 extends over 15 amino acids. The CDR3 DNA sequence: TGCGCCAGCAGCCATGAGACAGGGTTGGTTTATGGCTACACCTTC. Translating it yields CASSHETGLVYGYTF.

The chain uses TRBV9 and TRBJ1-2, with D maybe TRBD1 (6 bases). This CDR3 region has 12 residues. V was clipped by 0 bases and J by 8 bases, with 8 bases between them. Germline CDR1 and CDR2: SGDLS and YYNGEE. The DNA for the CDR3 is TGTGCCAGCAGCGTAGGCAGGGGAGGCTACACCTTC. Protein product: CASSVGRGGYTF.

In this sample, this clone turned up once. CDR3 residues: CASSLSGYEQYF. CDR3 in DNA: TGTGCCAGCAGTTTATCGGGGTACGAGCAGTACTTC. This rearrangement joins TRBV28 to TRBJ2-7; D might be TRBD2 (5 bases). Germline V CDR1 and CDR2: MDHEN, SYDVKM. This CDR3 has 12 residues. Between the trimmed V and J ends, which lost 1 base and 4 bases, there was a span of 5 bases.

The chain couples TRBV10-3 to TRBJ2-2; D gene ambiguous. The germline V gene has CDR1 ENHRY and CDR2 SYGVKD. V lost 4 bases and J 2 bases, leaving 5 bases between the germline ends. The length of the CDR3 is 13 residues. The DNA of the CDR3 is TGTGCCATCAGTGGACTTAACACCGGGGAGCTGTTTTTT. The encoded protein is CAISGLNTGELFF.

This clone showed up just once. V and J are TRBV11-3 and TRBJ1-1; 7 positions agree with TRBD1. CDR1 and CDR2 (germline): SGHNT, YENEEA. The CDR3 spans 14 residues. Losses at the gene ends were 7 bases for V and 4 bases for J; bases not matched to a gene: 9. The CDR3: CASISQGLGTEAFF. The DNA for the CDR3 is TGTGCCAGCATTTCACAGGGGTTAGGCACTGAAGCTTTCTTT.